Each of the 19 T cell receptor beta chains below was sequenced from the same sample in a study of shared clonotypes between healthy human individuals. Measured with immunoSEQ multiplex PCR; TCRdb has only the in-frame clones, and not every one. Here the sample spans 550,000 to 700,000 clones, about three quarters being singletons. Sequenced material: memory CD4+ T cells sorted from blood. Sample subset: CD45RA-negative fraction. Receptor source: a woman in her thirties in good health.

This clone has only a few counts. The rearrangement joins TRBV6-6 to TRBJ2-3; the D is unclear. V lost 2 bases and J lost 10, with 10 bases in between. Germline V gives CDR1 MNHNY, CDR2 SVGAGI (reference sequence). The length of the CDR3 is 12 residues. CDR3 sequence: CASSYGVEAQYF. CDR3 nucleotides: TGTGCCAGCAGTTACGGTGTTGAGGCGCAGTATTTT.

V gene TRBV29-1 combines with J gene TRBJ2-1, with 13 nucleotides matching TRBD2. The CDR3 is 15 residues long. Germline CDR1 and CDR2: SQVTM and ANQGSEA. V was clipped by 0 bases and J by 7 bases; unmatched bases: 3. The CDR3: CSVEEGLAGVNEQFF. CDR3 DNA: TGCAGCGTTGAAGAAGGACTAGCGGGAGTTAATGAGCAGTTCTTC.

The genes are TRBV28 and TRBJ2-1, with TRBD2 matching 16 bases. The CDR3 is 16 amino acids. V gave up 6 bases and J gave up 7 bases; unmatched junction bases: 6. Looked up from germline, CDR1 is MDHEN and CDR2 is SYDVKM. The CDR3 spells CASSSGTSGRGNEQFF. The CDR3 nucleotides are TGTGCCAGCAGCTCCGGGACTAGCGGGAGGGGAAATGAGCAGTTCTTC.

This clone was seen a single time. The gene calls are TRBV28 and TRBJ1-1, with D maybe TRBD1 (6 bases). Trimming stripped 7 bases from V and 12 bases from J, with 21 bases between. The CDR3 extends over 13 amino acids. CDR1 MDHEN and CDR2 SYDVKM come from the germline V gene. The CDR3: CASTPNRQGWTFF. In nucleotides, the CDR3 is TGTGCCAGCACTCCAAATCGGCAGGGGTGGACTTTCTTT. Based on the CDR3 plus reference TRBV28 and TRBJ1-1, the full variable domain is DVKVTQSSRYLVKRTGEKVFLECVQDMDHENMFWYRQDPGLGLRLIYFSYDVKMKEKGDIPEGYSVSREKKERFSLILESASTNQTSMYLCASTPNRQGWTFFGQGTRLTVV.

V usage is TRBV7-2 and J usage is TRBJ1-4; no definite D call. CDR3 length equals 16 residues. Trimming pared 5 bases from V and 0 bases from J, leaving 13 bases between. CDR1 SGHTA and CDR2 FQGNSA come from the germline V gene. CDR3 residues: CASSPRRGATNEKLFF. Here the CDR3 DNA reads TGTGCCAGCAGCCCCCGCCGGGGAGCAACTAATGAAAAACTGTTTTTT.

Here the CDR3 DNA reads TGTGCCACAGCCGGGACAGGGGTTTACGAGCAGTACTTC. The encoded protein is CATAGTGVYEQYF. The V and J genes are TRBV10-3 and TRBJ2-7, with 10 bases that match TRBD1. Trimming cost V 10 bases and J 4 bases; bases outside gene matches: 7. CDR3 length: 13 amino acids. CDR1 ENHRY and CDR2 SYGVKD come from the germline V gene.

V and J are TRBV5-6 and TRBJ1-5; 12 nucleotides line up with TRBD1. The CDR3 totals 16 residues. Looked up from germline, CDR1 is SGHDT and CDR2 is YYEEEE. V was pared by 0 bases and J by 5 bases, with 3 bases of the junction left unmatched. The CDR3, as DNA: TGTGCCAGCAGCTTGGCCGGGACAGGGGGCGATCAGCCCCAGCATTTT. Its protein product is CASSLAGTGGDQPQHF.

The chain employs TRBV4-2 and TRBJ1-3; unclear D gene. CDR3 size: 16 residues. Germline CDR1 and CDR2: LGHNA and YNFKEQ. Trimming took off 4 bases at V and 2 bases at J, with 15 bases between the two ends. CDR3 coding DNA: TGTGCCAGCAGCCCCAGTACTGGTCCCGCTGGAAACACCATATATTTT. Its translation: CASSPSTGPAGNTIYF.

The V gene is TRBV6-6, the J gene TRBJ2-5, with 9 bases fitting TRBD1. The CDR3 length is 14 residues. V gave up 5 bases and J gave up 5 bases; unmatched junction bases: 6. The germline V gene encodes CDR1 MNHNY and CDR2 SVGAGI (reference sequence). CDR3 DNA sequence: TGTGCCAGCAGTAGGACAGGGGCATTGGAGACCCAGTACTTC. Its translation: CASSRTGALETQYF.

Comment on this clone: This likely came from a read error, as a far larger clone is one base away. J is TRBJ1-1 and V is TRBV6-5; D is possibly TRBD1 (5 bases). With 0 bases removed from V and 4 bases from J, the gap between germline ends came to 12 bases. The CDR3 is 15 residues long. Per germline, CDR1 MNHEY and CDR2 SVGAGI. The CDR3 is CASSYSMWGGTEAFF. The CDR3 DNA reads as TGTGCCAGCAGTTACTCGATGTGGGGGGGCACTGAAGCTTTCTTT.

The chain has TRBV20-1 and TRBJ2-1; tentative D call: TRBD2 (5 bases). Germline V gene lookup returns CDR1 DFQATT and CDR2 SNEGSKA (reference sequence). V lost 8 bases and J lost 7, with 12 bases in between. The CDR3 has 11 residues. CDR3 sequence: CSPDEGNEQFF. CDR3 sequence (DNA): TGCAGTCCCGACGAGGGAAATGAGCAGTTCTTC.

This chain links TRBV6-6 with TRBJ2-7, with 7 bases lining up with TRBD2. V lost 6 bases, J lost 3 bases, and 11 bases stayed unmatched. This CDR3 is built from 15 residues. Germline lookup yields CDR1 MNHNY and CDR2 SVGAGI (reference sequence). CDR3 sequence (DNA): TGTGCCAGCAGGGGGGAACTAGCGATAAACTACGAGCAGTACTTC. Translating it yields CASRGELAINYEQYF.

The V and J genes are TRBV28 and TRBJ2-5, with D possibly matching TRBD2 (6 bases). Between the trimmed V and J ends, which lost 8 bases and 4 bases, there was a span of 17 bases. The CDR3 consists of 14 residues. CDR1 and CDR2 from the germline V gene are MDHEN and SYDVKM. CDR3 region: CASGSSSEGETQYF. DNA for the CDR3: TGTGCCAGCGGTTCGTCTAGCGAGGGAGAGACCCAGTACTTC.

This rearrangement joins TRBV10-3 to TRBJ1-5; possibly TRBD1 for D (6 bases). Germline CDR1 and CDR2: ENHRY and SYGVKD. The V end lost 8 bases, the J end lost 5 bases, and 13 bases lay between the germline ends. The CDR3 extends over 13 amino acids. As DNA, the CDR3 is TGTGCCATCTCCCCACAGGGAGATCAGCCCCAGCATTTT. It yields the protein CAISPQGDQPQHF.

This clone was counted between two and nine times. V and J are TRBV2 and TRBJ2-7; no clear D gene. Germline lookup yields CDR1 SNHLY and CDR2 FYNNEI. V was shortened by 5 bases and J by 5 bases, with 16 bases between the two germline ends. The CDR3 sequence is 14 residues long. The CDR3 protein is CASSIESGPHEQYF. In DNA, the CDR3 is TGTGCCAGCAGTATCGAATCCGGGCCACACGAGCAGTACTTC.

This chain uses TRBV28 with TRBJ2-2; 8 positions agree with TRBD1. The CDR3 contains 20 residues. The germline V gene encodes CDR1 MDHEN and CDR2 SYDVKM. V lost 3 bases, J lost 0 bases, and 15 bases stayed unmatched. CDR3 nucleotides: TGTGCCAGCAGTTTCCGAAGGGGGACAGGTCAGTTCGCGAACACCGGGGAGCTGTTTTTT. This encodes CASSFRRGTGQFANTGELFF.

The CDR3 coding sequence is TGTGCCAGTAGTCTCAAACAGGGAGAGGTGCATACGCAGTATTTT. It translates to CASSLKQGEVHTQYF. J is TRBJ2-3 and V is TRBV19, with a weak D call TRBD1 (6 bases). Deletions cut 5 bases from V and 7 bases from J, with 19 bases between. The germline gives CDR1 LNHDA, CDR2 SQIVND (reference sequence). The CDR3 has 15 residues.

The gene calls are TRBV30 and TRBJ2-3; either TRBD1 or TRBD2 may supply D (5 bases each). Per germline, CDR1 GTSNPN and CDR2 SVGIG (reference sequence). The CDR3 spans 13 residues. The V end was cut by 4 bases, the J end by 1 base, with 9 bases between. CDR3 sequence (DNA): TGTGCCTGGAAACGAGGGGGCACAGATACGCAGTATTTT. Its translation is CAWKRGGTDTQYF.

The rearrangement links TRBV7-8 to TRBJ2-7; D possibly corresponds to TRBD1 (5 bases). From germline, CDR1 is SGHVS and CDR2 FQNEAQ. The V end was cut by 0 bases, the J end by 3 bases, with 9 bases between. This CDR3 comprises 14 residues. CDR3 residues: CASSLARQGYEQYF. CDR3 nucleotides: TGTGCCAGCAGCTTAGCGCGGCAGGGCTACGAGCAGTACTTC.